These 28 T cell receptor beta chains originate from one sample sequenced in a study of molecular identifiers for immune sequencing clone quantification. Using its own MiXCR run on the PCR reads, TCRdb lists one record per CDR3 protein. The sample carries tens of thousands of distinct CDR3 sequences, roughly 25% recorded once. Sequencing used naive CD8+ T cells from blood, with Jurkat cell RNA spiked in. Subset: FACS-sorted CD8+CD4-CCR7+CD45RA+ naive T cells. The receptors were sampled from a human donor in good health. Some libraries in this study had Jurkat cell RNA spiked in.

There are a few counts of this clonotype. The rearrangement joins TRBV28 to TRBJ2-3; TRBD2 matches at 9 bases. V was pared by 2 bases and J by 5 bases, with 14 bases of the junction left unmatched. The CDR3 contains 18 residues. Germline V gives CDR1 MDHEN, CDR2 SYDVKM. The DNA of the CDR3 is TGTGCCAGCAGTTTAGAAGGGCTAGCGGGAAAGGTTTTAGATACGCAGTATTTT. The encoded protein is CASSLEGLAGKVLDTQYF.

A remark on this clonotype: This likely comes from a read error, as the CDR3 has no conserved phenylalanine or tryptophan at its end. The chain carries TRBV6-2 or TRBV6-3 and TRBJ1-1; D not resolved. The germline CDR1 and CDR2 sequences are MNHEY and SVGEGT. This CDR3 has 15 residues. The CDR3 DNA reads TGCGCCAGCAGTTCGGGTCAGTATGAAGTCACTGAAGCTTTCTCT. Translation gives CASSSGQYEVTEAFS.

V usage is TRBV24-1 and J usage is TRBJ2-1; 11 nucleotides align to TRBD2. CDR3 length: 15 amino acids. With V trimmed by 3 bases and J by 5 bases, 2 bases remained unmatched. The germline gives CDR1 KGHDR, CDR2 SFDVKD. This CDR3 reads CATSDRTSGHNEQFF. DNA of the CDR3: TGTGCCACCAGTGATAGGACTAGCGGGCACAATGAGCAGTTCTTC.

This clonotype was seen ten or more times. The chain combines TRBV6-6 with TRBJ2-7; perhaps TRBD2 as D (6 bases). Germline CDR1 MNHNY, CDR2 SVGAGI (reference sequence). V was shortened by 7 bases and J by 3 bases, with 13 bases between the two germline ends. The CDR3 runs 13 residues. The CDR3 region is CASTSWGVYEQYF. The CDR3 DNA reads TGTGCCAGCACTAGTTGGGGGGTCTACGAGCAGTACTTC.

This clonotype was observed at least ten times. The J gene is TRBJ2-7, the V gene TRBV30; perhaps D is TRBD1 or TRBD2 (6 bases each). This CDR3 contains 11 residues. Trimming cost V 5 bases and J 2 bases, with 7 bases left between them. Germline values: CDR1 GTSNPN, CDR2 SVGIG (reference sequence). The CDR3 nucleotides are TGTGCCTGGCGGGGGCCCTACGAGCAGTACTTC. It translates to CAWRGPYEQYF.

The rearrangement links TRBV12-3 or TRBV12-4 to TRBJ2-1; TRBD2 might be the D (7 bases). CDR3 length: 14 amino acids. V shed 4 bases and J shed 6 bases, with 13 bases lying between them. The CDR3 DNA reads as TGTGCCAGCAGTTCGGGGGGCAGAGGCAATGAGCAGTTCTTC. This codes for CASSSGGRGNEQFF.

This clonotype was observed many times. The chain joins TRBV5-8 to TRBJ2-5; 9 bases are shared with TRBD2. This CDR3 spans 15 amino acids. After removal of 0 bases from V and 1 base from J, the junction contained 1 base not matched to a gene. CDR1 and CDR2 from the germline V gene are SGHTS and YDEGEE. In DNA, the CDR3 is TGTGCCAGCAGCTTGGGGACTAGCGCCCAAGAGACCCAGTACTTC. Translated: CASSLGTSAQETQYF. The variable domain in full, completed from reference TRBV5-8 and TRBJ2-5, reads EAGVTQSPTHLIKTRGQQATLRCSPISGHTSVYWYQQALGLGLQFLLWYDEGEERNRGNFPPRFSGRQFPNYSSELNVNALELEDSALYLCASSLGTSAQETQYFGPGTRLLVL.

Details on this clonotype: Given a much more abundant clone one base away, this may be a read error. Given the absence of the conserved phenylalanine or tryptophan at the CDR3 end, a read error is likely. The chain recombines TRBV6-5 with TRBJ1-1; weak D call: TRBD1 (6 bases). Germline CDR1 and CDR2: MNHEY and SVGAGI. V dropped 3 bases and J dropped 4 bases, with 12 bases sitting between them. The CDR3 totals 14 residues. The CDR3 DNA follows: TGTGCCAGCAGTTATCAAGGGGGGAGCACTGAAGCTTTCCTT. Translation: CASSYQGGSTEAFL.

This clonotype was seen repeatedly, ten times or more. The chain couples TRBV30 to TRBJ2-5, with unresolved D. Trimming cost V 0 bases and J 0 bases, with 5 bases left between them. From germline, CDR1 is GTSNPN and CDR2 SVGIG (reference sequence). The CDR3 is 13 amino acids. CDR3 protein: CAWSVWDQETQYF. Here the CDR3 DNA reads TGTGCCTGGAGTGTATGGGACCAAGAGACCCAGTACTTC.

In its sample, this clonotype was seen many times. The rearrangement joins TRBV27 to TRBJ2-3; 9 bases fit TRBD1. CDR1 is MNHEY and CDR2 is SMNVEV in the germline V gene (reference sequence). The CDR3 has 19 residues. V dropped 5 bases and J dropped 4; count of bases not matched to a gene: 19. The CDR3 loop reads CASSPINRGRNAVSDTQYF. Written as DNA, the CDR3 is TGTGCCAGCAGTCCCATAAACAGGGGGCGCAACGCGGTGTCAGATACGCAGTATTTT.

This sequence joins TRBV5-6 and TRBJ1-2; D call uncertain. Germline CDR1 SGHDT, CDR2 YYEEEE. The CDR3 totals 13 residues. V was cut by 0 bases and J by 10 bases, with 13 bases left in between. The CDR3 loop reads CASSLGPVADYTF. CDR3 nucleotide sequence: TGTGCCAGCAGCTTGGGACCCGTTGCCGACTACACCTTC.

To note about this clonotype: A read error may explain this, as a much larger clone is one base away. The chain has TRBV30 and TRBJ2-2, with D unresolved. This CDR3 comprises 10 residues. Germline CDR1 GTSNPN, CDR2 SVGIG (reference sequence). The V end lost 2 bases, the J end lost 9 bases, and 4 bases lay between the germline ends. The chain's CDR3 is CAWSRRELFF. The CDR3 nucleotides are TGTGCCTGGAGTCGCCGGGAGCTGTTTTTT. Supplemented by reference TRBV30 and TRBJ2-2, the full variable domain reads SQTIHQWPATLVQPVGSPLSLECTVEGTSNPNLYWYRQAAGRGLQLLFYSVGIGQISSEVPQNLSASRPQDRQFILSSKKLLLSDSGFYLCAWSRRELFFGEGSRLTVL.

Points on this clonotype: A junction boundary mismatches the germline segment, possibly from a read error. The chain uses TRBV9 and TRBJ2-2; possible D gene TRBD1, 5 bases. Germline CDR1 reads SGDLS; CDR2 reads YYNGEE. The CDR3 covers 15 residues. The CDR3 sequence is CASSVFTGDTGELFF. The CDR3, as DNA: TGCGCCAGCAGCGTCTTCACAGGAGACACCGGGGAGCTGTTTTTT.

This clonotype was detected many times. The chain couples TRBV5-1 to TRBJ2-1; 10 nucleotides agree with TRBD2. CDR1 SGHRS and CDR2 YFSETQ come from the germline V gene. V lost 3 bases, J lost 0 bases, and 3 bases stayed unmatched. The CDR3 runs to 16 residues. CDR3 DNA sequence: TGCGCCAGCAGCTCCCCTAGCGGGAGCTCCTACAATGAGCAGTTCTTC. Its protein product is CASSSPSGSSYNEQFF.

This clonotype was recorded at least ten times. The chain combines TRBV7-9 with TRBJ2-1; 12 positions match TRBD2. This CDR3 is built from 17 residues. Germline assignment: CDR1 SEHNR and CDR2 FQNEAQ (reference sequence). Trimming at V came to 5 bases and at J to 0 bases, leaving 5 bases not matched to a gene. CDR3: CASSRTSGTTSYNEQFF. For the CDR3, the DNA is TGTGCCAGCAGCAGGACTAGCGGGACGACCTCCTACAATGAGCAGTTCTTC.

V usage is TRBV19 and J usage is TRBJ1-1; D not resolved. The CDR3 length is 12 residues. Trimming cost V 8 bases and J 1 base, with 8 bases left between them. From germline, CDR1 is LNHDA and CDR2 SQIVND (reference sequence). CDR3 nucleotide sequence: TGTGCCAGTCAGGACGGGAACACTGAAGCTTTCTTT. This sequence encodes CASQDGNTEAFF. Together with reference TRBV19 and TRBJ1-1, the CDR3 gives the full variable domain: DGGITQSPKYLFRKEGQNVTLSCEQNLNHDAMYWYRQDPGQGLRLIYYSQIVNDFQKGDIAEGYSVSREKKESFPLTVTSAQKNPTAFYLCASQDGNTEAFFGQGTRLTVV.

Notes on this clonotype: A read error may produce the germline difference seen at one junction end. The chain links TRBV28 to TRBJ2-1; no definite D call. CDR3 size: 16 residues. Looked up from germline, CDR1 is MDHEN and CDR2 is SYDVKM. This CDR3 reads CASSLFGRSSYDEQFF. CDR3 in DNA: TGTGCCAGCAGTTTATTTGGTAGGAGCTCCTACGATGAGCAGTTCTTC.

This clonotype occurred many times. CDR3 sequence reads: CASSFYHTGELFF. The CDR3 nucleotides read TGTGCCAGCAGCTTTTACCACACCGGGGAGCTGTTTTTT. This chain links TRBV7-9 with TRBJ2-2; D not resolved. Between the trimmed V and J ends, which lost 3 bases and 3 bases, there was a span of 5 bases. The germline V gene has CDR1 SEHNR and CDR2 FQNEAQ (reference sequence). This CDR3 comprises 13 residues.

The chain couples TRBV7-3 to TRBJ2-1, with D tentatively TRBD1 (5 bases). CDR3 length: 15 residues. The germline V gene encodes CDR1 SGHTA and CDR2 FQGTGA. Trimming pared 3 bases from V and 0 bases from J, leaving 9 bases between. As DNA, the CDR3 is TGTGCCAGCAGCTTCGACAGAAGCTCCTACAATGAGCAGTTCTTC. This codes for CASSFDRSSYNEQFF.

Points on this clonotype: A single base separates this from a much larger clone, so it may be a read error. V and J are TRBV7-2 and TRBJ1-5; D is perhaps TRBD1 (5 bases). Trimming left V 2 bases short and J 2 bases short, with 10 bases between. CDR1 is SGHTA, CDR2 FQGNSA, per germline. The CDR3 has 15 amino acids. For the CDR3, the DNA is TGTGCCAGCAGCTTAAGGACACTTGGCAATCAGCCCCAGCATTTT. This sequence encodes CASSLRTLGNQPQHF.

This clonotype was detected only a few times. The chain uses TRBV7-9 and TRBJ2-7, with D uncertain. V shed 5 bases and J shed 5 bases, with 13 bases lying between them. CDR1 SEHNR and CDR2 FQNEAQ come from the germline V gene (reference sequence). The length of the CDR3 is 13 residues. The CDR3 region has the DNA TGTGCCAGCAGCCCCTCCCCGGGCCACGAGCAGTACTTC. Protein sequence: CASSPSPGHEQYF.

The chain joins TRBV3-1 to TRBJ1-1, with D unresolved. The CDR3 contains 14 residues. CDR1 LGHDT and CDR2 YNNKEL come from the germline V gene (reference sequence). Trimming stripped 0 bases from V and 2 bases from J, with 7 bases between. CDR3 protein: CASSQDMYNTEAFF. The CDR3 DNA reads as TGTGCCAGCAGCCAAGATATGTACAACACTGAAGCTTTCTTT.

The chain has TRBV10-2 and TRBJ1-1; D unresolved. Germline loops: CDR1 WSHSY, CDR2 SAAADI. The V and J ends lost 6 bases and 1 base respectively, with 12 bases between them. The length of the CDR3 is 14 residues. CDR3 sequence reads: CASRAGRTNTEAFF. CDR3 in DNA: TGCGCCAGCAGGGCCGGACGGACGAACACTGAAGCTTTCTTT.

This clonotype has only a few counts. The gene calls are TRBV28 and TRBJ2-3, with a tentative D call TRBD2 (5 bases). The CDR3 spans 13 residues. The V and J ends lost 3 bases and 4 bases respectively, with 8 bases between them. Germline V lookup: CDR1 MDHEN, CDR2 SYDVKM. CDR3 sequence (DNA): TGTGCCAGCAGTTTGGACTTTCCAGATACGCAGTATTTT. Amino acid sequence: CASSLDFPDTQYF.

This clonotype was recorded many times. This chain connects TRBV29-1 to TRBJ2-2; 8 nucleotides match TRBD1. The CDR3 extends over 15 amino acids. The junction had 11 bases not matched to a gene; V was cut back by 6 bases and J by 5 bases. In germline, CDR1 is SQVTM, CDR2 ANQGSEA. CDR3: CSVVTGTGFTGELFF. For the CDR3, the DNA is TGCAGCGTGGTCACCGGGACAGGCTTTACCGGGGAGCTGTTTTTT.

There are many counts of this clonotype. The V gene is TRBV29-1, the J gene TRBJ2-2; D possibly corresponds to TRBD1 (6 bases). CDR1 is SQVTM and CDR2 is ANQGSEA in the germline V gene. There are 14 residues in the CDR3. V lost 4 bases to trimming and J lost 3 bases, with 12 bases between them. The CDR3 sequence is CSVGGLGYTGELFF. As DNA, the CDR3 is TGCAGCGTTGGGGGGCTAGGCTACACCGGGGAGCTGTTTTTT.

This chain connects TRBV3-1 to TRBJ2-1, with D maybe TRBD2 (5 bases). V lost 0 bases and J lost 0, with 12 bases in between. The CDR3 runs to 17 residues. Germline CDR1 and CDR2: LGHDT and YNNKEL (reference sequence). The CDR3 coding sequence is TGTGCCAGCAGCCAAGATAGAATGGGGAGCTCCTACAATGAGCAGTTCTTC. This encodes CASSQDRMGSSYNEQFF.

This clonotype was counted a few times. This chain connects TRBV4-3 to TRBJ2-1, with D perhaps matching TRBD2 (6 bases). V gave up 4 bases and J gave up 8 bases, with 12 bases separating them. The CDR3 contains 13 residues. Germline-derived CDR1 and CDR2 are LGHNA and YSLEER. The CDR3 protein is CASSLVGGDEQFF. The CDR3 DNA reads as TGCGCCAGCAGCCTAGTTGGCGGGGATGAGCAGTTCTTC.